These 11 T cell receptor beta chains were sequenced from one sample in a study of identical twins. TCRdb called the 5' RACE reads again in MiXCR, with one record for every CDR3 protein. The sample contains 200,000 to 250,000 distinct CDR3 sequences, roughly 7% of which appear only once. This sample was also put to use in a study of yellow fever vaccine responses in identical twins.

The sequenced sample was memory (CD45RO+) T cells sorted from blood. These receptors were collected from a woman aged 18-30 years in good health.

This clonotype was picked up many times. CDR3 DNA sequence: TGTGCCAGCAGTAATATGGGCCACTATGGCTACACCTTC. Encoded protein: CASSNMGHYGYTF. The chain recombines TRBV6-1 with TRBJ1-2, with unresolved D. With 5 bases removed from V and 3 bases from J, the gap between germline ends came to 10 bases. Germline V lookup: CDR1 MNHNS, CDR2 SASEGT. This CDR3 contains 13 residues.

V and J are TRBV6-5 and TRBJ2-6, with D perhaps TRBD1 (5 bases). The V end was cut by 2 bases, the J end by 0 bases, with 11 bases between. The CDR3 has 17 amino acids. Germline V CDR1 and CDR2: MNHEY, SVGAGI. In DNA, the CDR3 is TGTGCCAGCAGTTACCAGGGCAGTTACTCTGGGGCCAACGTCCTGACTTTC. As protein: CASSYQGSYSGANVLTF.

The gene calls are TRBV9 and TRBJ1-1, with D possibly TRBD1 on 6 matching bases. CDR3 length: 14 residues. Germline V CDR1 and CDR2: SGDLS, YYNGEE. V was trimmed by 4 bases and J by 4 bases, leaving 14 bases between them. The CDR3, as DNA: TGTGCCAGCAGCCCCACCGGGGGCTTCACTGAAGCTTTCTTT. Residues: CASSPTGGFTEAFF.

This clonotype was counted a few times. The chain is built from TRBV11-2 and TRBJ2-3; 12 bases are a match to TRBD2. CDR3 size: 17 residues. V gave up 5 bases and J gave up 0 bases; unmatched junction bases: 6. The germline V gene encodes CDR1 SGHAT and CDR2 FQNNGV. The CDR3 DNA sequence: TGTGCCAGCAGCCCGGGACTAGCGGGCTCAAGCACAGATACGCAGTATTTT. It codes for CASSPGLAGSSTDTQYF.

This clonotype has a handful of counts. The chain carries TRBV7-8 and TRBJ2-3; 7 positions agree with TRBD2. The CDR3 has 15 residues. Germline V lookup: CDR1 SGHVS, CDR2 FQNEAQ. Trimming cost V 3 bases and J 4 bases; bases outside gene matches: 7. Here the CDR3 DNA reads TGTGCCAGCAGCTTCCCGGGGGGACCCGCAGATACGCAGTATTTT. Encoded protein: CASSFPGGPADTQYF.

A few counts support this clonotype. J is TRBJ2-1 and V is TRBV15, with D unresolved. The germline V and J ends were trimmed by 0 bases and 8 bases, with 8 bases remaining between them. Germline values: CDR1 LNHNV, CDR2 YYDKDF (reference sequence). This CDR3 region has 13 residues. CDR3 DNA: TGTGCCACCAGCAGAGAAAAAGTGGATGAGCAGTTCTTC. As protein: CATSREKVDEQFF.

The chain is built from TRBV12-3 or TRBV12-4 and TRBJ2-7; 9 bases are a match to TRBD2. The CDR3 totals 15 residues. V was clipped by 5 bases and J by 7 bases; unmatched bases: 12. The CDR3 coding sequence is TGTGCCAGCAGTGACCGTAGCGGGGGCAAGGGGGAGCAGTACTTC. It yields the protein CASSDRSGGKGEQYF.

The CDR3 coding sequence is TGTGCCAGCAGCTTAGGTTTTGGACTAGCGAACGCGGACAATGAGCAGTTCTTC. Its protein product is CASSLGFGLANADNEQFF. The chain couples TRBV7-8 to TRBJ2-1, with 9 bases that match TRBD2. There are 18 residues in the CDR3. V shed 1 base, J shed 5 bases, and the junction held 12 bases outside the gene matches. CDR1 and CDR2 from the germline V gene are SGHVS and FQNEAQ.

The chain joins TRBV4-1 to TRBJ1-5, with 9 bases that match TRBD1. The junction had 11 bases not matched to a gene; V was cut back by 1 base and J by 1 base. CDR1 and CDR2 (germline): MGHRA, YSYEKL. The CDR3 has 19 amino acids. CDR3 nucleotides: TGCGCCAGCAGCCAAGTCTTAGGATGGACAGGGGTAAGCAATCAGCCCCAGCATTTT. Translating it yields CASSQVLGWTGVSNQPQHF.

This clonotype was picked up many times. V usage is TRBV6-1 and J usage is TRBJ1-6; perhaps TRBD1 as D (5 bases). The CDR3 has 15 residues. Germline loops: CDR1 MNHNS, CDR2 SASEGT. Trimming left V 6 bases short and J 6 bases short, with 15 bases between. The CDR3 sequence: CASRAAGASNSPLHF. The DNA of the CDR3 is TGTGCCAGCAGGGCGGCCGGGGCGTCTAATTCACCCCTCCACTTT.

The table lists this clonotype with a few counts. The chain has TRBV12-5 and TRBJ1-2; tentatively, D is TRBD1 (6 bases). This CDR3 contains 13 residues. Germline V gene lookup returns CDR1 LGHNT and CDR2 FRNRAP. V was clipped by 4 bases and J by 4 bases, with 10 bases between them. The CDR3 loop reads CASGSRGTYGYTF. In nucleotides, the CDR3 is TGTGCTAGTGGTTCCAGGGGTACCTATGGCTACACCTTC.